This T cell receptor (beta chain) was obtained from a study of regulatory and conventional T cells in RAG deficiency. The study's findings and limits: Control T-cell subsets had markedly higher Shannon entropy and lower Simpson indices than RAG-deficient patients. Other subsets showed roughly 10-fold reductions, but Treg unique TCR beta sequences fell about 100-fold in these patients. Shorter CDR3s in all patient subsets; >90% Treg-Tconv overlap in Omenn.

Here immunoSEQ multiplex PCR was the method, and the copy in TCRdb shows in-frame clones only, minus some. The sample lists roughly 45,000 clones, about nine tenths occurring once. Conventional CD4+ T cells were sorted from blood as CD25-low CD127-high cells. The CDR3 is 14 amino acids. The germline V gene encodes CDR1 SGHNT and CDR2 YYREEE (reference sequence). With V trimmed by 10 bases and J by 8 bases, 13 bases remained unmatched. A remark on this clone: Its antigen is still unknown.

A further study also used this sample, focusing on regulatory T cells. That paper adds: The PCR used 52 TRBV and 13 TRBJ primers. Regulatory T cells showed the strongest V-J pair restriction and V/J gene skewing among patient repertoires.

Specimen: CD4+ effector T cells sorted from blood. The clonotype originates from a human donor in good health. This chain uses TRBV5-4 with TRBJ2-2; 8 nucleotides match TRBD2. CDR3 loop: CAPGNGGAIGELFF. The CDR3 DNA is TGTGCCCCCGGGAACGGGGGGGCAATTGGGGAGCTGTTTTTT. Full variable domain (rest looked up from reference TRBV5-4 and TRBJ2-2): ETGVTQSPTHLIKTRGQQVTLRCSSQSGHNTVSWYQQALGQGPQFIFQYYREEENGRGNFPPRFSGLQFPNYSSELNVNALELDDSALYLCAPGNGGAIGELFFGEGSRLTVL.